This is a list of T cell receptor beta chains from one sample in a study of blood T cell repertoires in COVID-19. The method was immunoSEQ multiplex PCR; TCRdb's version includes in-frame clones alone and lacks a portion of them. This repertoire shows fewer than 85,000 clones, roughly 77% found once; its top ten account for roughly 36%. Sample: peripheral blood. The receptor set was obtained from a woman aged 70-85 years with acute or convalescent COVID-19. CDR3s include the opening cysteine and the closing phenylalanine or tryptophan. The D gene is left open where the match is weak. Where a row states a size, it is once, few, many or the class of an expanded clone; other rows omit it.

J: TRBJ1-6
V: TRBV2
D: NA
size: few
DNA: TGTGCCAGCAGTGAAACCGGGGTGAATTCACCCCTCCACTTT
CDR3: CASSETGVNSPLHF

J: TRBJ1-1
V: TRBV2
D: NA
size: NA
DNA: TGTGCCAGCACGGACCGGGGGAACACTGAAGCTTTCTTT
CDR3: CASTDRGNTEAFF

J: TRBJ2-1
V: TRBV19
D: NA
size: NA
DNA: TGTGCCAGTAGCTCAGGGGCCTGGTGGCAGTTCTTC
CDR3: CASSSGAWWQFF

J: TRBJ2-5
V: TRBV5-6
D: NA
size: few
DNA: TGTGCCAGCAGCTTGGTCTCTGGGGCCGGCGGTGCGGAGACCCAGTACTTC
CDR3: CASSLVSGAGGAETQYF

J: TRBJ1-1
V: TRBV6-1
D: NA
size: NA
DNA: TGTGCCAGCACCCCCGACCCGACTAACACTGAAGCTTTCTTT
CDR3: CASTPDPTNTEAFF

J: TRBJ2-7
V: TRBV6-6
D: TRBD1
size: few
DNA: TGTGCCAGCAGTCCACCGGACAGGCCTTCCTACGAGCAGTACTTC
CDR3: CASSPPDRPSYEQYF

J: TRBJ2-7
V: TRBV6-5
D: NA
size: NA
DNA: TGTGCCAGCAGTCGCGCCGGACAGACGCTATTCGAGCAGTACTTC
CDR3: CASSRAGQTLFEQYF

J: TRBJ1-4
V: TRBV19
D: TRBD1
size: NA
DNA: TGTGCCAGTGGATCGACAGGGCCCGAAACTAATGAAAAACTGTTTTTT
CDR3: CASGSTGPETNEKLFF

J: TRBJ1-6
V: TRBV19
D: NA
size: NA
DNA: TGTGCCAGTAGTATAGATCAGTCACCCCTCCACTTT
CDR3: CASSIDQSPLHF

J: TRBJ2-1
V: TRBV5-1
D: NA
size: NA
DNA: TGCGCCAGCAGCCTACGACAAGACAATGAGCAGTTCTTC
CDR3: CASSLRQDNEQFF

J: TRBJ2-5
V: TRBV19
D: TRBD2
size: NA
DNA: TGTGCCAGTAGTACCCGGCCGGGACTAGCGGGGAGGGAGACCCAGTACTTC
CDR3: CASSTRPGLAGRETQYF

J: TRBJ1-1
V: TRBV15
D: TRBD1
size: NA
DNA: TGTGCCACCAGCTACGACAGGGGGAACACTGAAGCTTTCTTT
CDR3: CATSYDRGNTEAFF

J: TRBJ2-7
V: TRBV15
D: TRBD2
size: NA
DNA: TGTGCCACCAGCAGAGAAAAGACTAGCGAAAACGAGCAGTACTTC
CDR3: CATSREKTSENEQYF

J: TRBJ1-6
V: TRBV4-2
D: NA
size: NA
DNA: TGTGCCAGCAGCCAAGATAATCGGAATTCACCCCTCCACTTT
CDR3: CASSQDNRNSPLHF

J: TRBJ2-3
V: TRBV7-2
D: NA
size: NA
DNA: TGTGCCAGCAGCTTCCTTGGCAGGAACACAGATACGCAGTATTTT
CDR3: CASSFLGRNTDTQYF

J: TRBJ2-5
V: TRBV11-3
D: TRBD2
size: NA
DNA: TGTGCCAGCAGCTTAGAGAGCGGGAGACAAGAGACCCAGTACTTC
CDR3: CASSLESGRQETQYF

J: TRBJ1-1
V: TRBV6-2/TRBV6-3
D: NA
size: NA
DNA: TGTGCCAGCAGTTTCAGGTTACAGGGAAACACTGAAGCTTTCTTT
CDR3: CASSFRLQGNTEAFF

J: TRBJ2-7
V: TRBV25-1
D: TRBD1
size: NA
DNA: TGTGCCAGCAGTGAATTATGGGGACAGGGGAGATACTTC
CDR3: CASSELWGQGRYF

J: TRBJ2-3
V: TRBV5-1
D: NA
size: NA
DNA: TGCGCCAGCAGCTTGGATTACACAGATACGCAGTATTTT
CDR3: CASSLDYTDTQYF

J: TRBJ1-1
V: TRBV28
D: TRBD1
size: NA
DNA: TGTGCCAGCAGTTTATCAGGACAGGGAGGCACTGAAGCTTTCTTT
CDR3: CASSLSGQGGTEAFF

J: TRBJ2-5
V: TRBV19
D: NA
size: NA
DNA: TGTGCCAGTAGTATCGTCCCACAGGAAGAGACCCAGTACTTC
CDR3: CASSIVPQEETQYF

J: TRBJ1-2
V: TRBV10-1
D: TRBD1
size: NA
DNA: TGCGCCAGCAGTCCCGGACAGGGAAACTATGGCTACACCTTC
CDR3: CASSPGQGNYGYTF

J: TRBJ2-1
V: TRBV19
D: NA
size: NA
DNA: TGTGCCAGTTACGGACTTCCGGGGGAGCAGTTCTTC
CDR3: CASYGLPGEQFF

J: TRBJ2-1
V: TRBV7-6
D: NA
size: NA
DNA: TGTGCCAGCAGCTTAGTAGGTAGCGCTTACAATGAGCAGTTCTTC
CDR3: CASSLVGSAYNEQFF

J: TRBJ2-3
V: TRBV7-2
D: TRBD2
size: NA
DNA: TGTGCCAGCAGCTTAGGACTAGCGGGAGGGAGCACAGATACGCAGTATTTT
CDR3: CASSLGLAGGSTDTQYF

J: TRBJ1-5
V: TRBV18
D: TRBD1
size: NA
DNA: TGTGCCAGCTCACCACCGGGACAGGGGGGCCCCCAGCATTTT
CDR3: CASSPPGQGGPQHF

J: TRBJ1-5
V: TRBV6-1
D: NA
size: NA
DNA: TGTGCCAGCAGTGAAGCCTCCGGAGGCGGCAATCAGCCCCAGCATTTT
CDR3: CASSEASGGGNQPQHF

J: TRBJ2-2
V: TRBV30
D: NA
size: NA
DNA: TGTGCCTGGAGTGTCTTCTCCACCGGGGAGCTGTTTTTT
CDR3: CAWSVFSTGELFF

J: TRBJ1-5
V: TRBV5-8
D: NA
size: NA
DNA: TGTGCCAGCAGCCAAAGGACGGGAAATCAGCCCCAGCATTTT
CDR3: CASSQRTGNQPQHF

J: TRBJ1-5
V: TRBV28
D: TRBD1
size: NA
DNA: TGTGCCAGCAGTTATGGGACAGTCCTTTATAGCAATCAGCCCCAGCATTTT
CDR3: CASSYGTVLYSNQPQHF

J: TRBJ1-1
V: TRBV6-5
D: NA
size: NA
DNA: TGTGCCAGCACGGAGGTTTGGGGGGGGAACACTGAAGCTTTCTTT
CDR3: CASTEVWGGNTEAFF

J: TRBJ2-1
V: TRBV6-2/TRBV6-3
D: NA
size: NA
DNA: TGTGCCAGCAGTTACTCCGCAGGCTACAATGAGCAGTTCTTC
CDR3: CASSYSAGYNEQFF

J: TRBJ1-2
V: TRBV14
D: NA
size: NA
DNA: TGTGCCAGCAGCCAAGGTTCAGGGGCCTATGGCTACACCTTC
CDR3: CASSQGSGAYGYTF

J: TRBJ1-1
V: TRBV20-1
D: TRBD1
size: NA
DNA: TGCAGTGCTAGTTCTTACAGGGGGTTGGACACTGAAGCTTTCTTT
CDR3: CSASSYRGLDTEAFF

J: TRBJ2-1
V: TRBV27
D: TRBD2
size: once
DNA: TGTGCCAGCAGTTTCTCGACTAGCGCCTCGGAGCAGTTCTTC
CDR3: CASSFSTSASEQFF

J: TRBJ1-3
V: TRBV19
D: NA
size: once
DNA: TGTGCCAGTAGTATGCCAGGGGATCTGAGCTCTGGAAACACCATATATTTT
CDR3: CASSMPGDLSSGNTIYF

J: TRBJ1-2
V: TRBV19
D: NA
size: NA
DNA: TGTGCCAGTAGTATAACCCCCGGACAGTTCAACTATGGCTACACCTTC
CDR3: CASSITPGQFNYGYTF

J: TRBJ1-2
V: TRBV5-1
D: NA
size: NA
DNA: TGCGCCAGCAGCTTATCCCTTAGTGGCTACACCTTC
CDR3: CASSLSLSGYTF

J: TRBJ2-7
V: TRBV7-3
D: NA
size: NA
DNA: TGTGCCAGCAGCACACTACTGGTGTGGGAGCAGTACTTC
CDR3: CASSTLLVWEQYF

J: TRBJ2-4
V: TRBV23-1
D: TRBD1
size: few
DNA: TGCGCCAGCAGTCAATATAGGGACAGGGGGTTGAGTAGAGCCAAAAACATTCAGTACTTC
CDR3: CASSQYRDRGLSRAKNIQYF

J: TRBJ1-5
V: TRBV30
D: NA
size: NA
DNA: TGTGCCTGGAGTGTGGGCCGGAGCGGTCAGCCCCAGCATTTT
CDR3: CAWSVGRSGQPQHF

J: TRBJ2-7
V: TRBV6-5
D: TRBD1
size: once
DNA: TGTGCCAGCAAGCGGCAAAGGACAGGGGACTACGAGCAGTACTTC
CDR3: CASKRQRTGDYEQYF

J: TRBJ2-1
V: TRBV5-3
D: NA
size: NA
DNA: TGTGCCAGAAGCGGGCTGAGATACAATGAGCAGTTCTTC
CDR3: CARSGLRYNEQFF

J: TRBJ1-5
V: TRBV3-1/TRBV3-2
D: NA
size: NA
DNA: TGTGCCAGCAGTAGCACGACTGGACTAGGCAATCAGCCCCAGCATTTT
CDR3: CASSSTTGLGNQPQHF

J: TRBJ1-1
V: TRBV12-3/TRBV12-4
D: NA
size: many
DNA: TGTGCCAGCAGTTCGGGGTCTGAAGCTTTCTTT
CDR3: CASSSGSEAFF

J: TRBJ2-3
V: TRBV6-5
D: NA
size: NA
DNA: TGTGCCACCGGGGAGCGCCCCCGCACAGATACGCAGTATTTT
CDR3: CATGERPRTDTQYF

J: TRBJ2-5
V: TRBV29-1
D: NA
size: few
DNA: TGCAGCGTGCCCCTAGGCCGAGAGACCCAGTACTTC
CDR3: CSVPLGRETQYF

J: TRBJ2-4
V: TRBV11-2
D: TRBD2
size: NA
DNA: TGTGCCAGCAGCTTAAGCGGGGGGATAAACATTCAGTACTTC
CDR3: CASSLSGGINIQYF

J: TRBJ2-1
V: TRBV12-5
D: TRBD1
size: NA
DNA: TGTGCTAGTGCCCTACAGGGGGCTTACAATGAGCAGTTCTTC
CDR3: CASALQGAYNEQFF

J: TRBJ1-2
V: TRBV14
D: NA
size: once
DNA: TGTGCCAGCAGCCAAGAGCCAGCTAACTATGGCTACACCTTC
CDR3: CASSQEPANYGYTF

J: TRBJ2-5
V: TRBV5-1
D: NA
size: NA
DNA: TGCGCCAGCAGCTTGATAAACCCCGGGGAGACCCAGTACTTC
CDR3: CASSLINPGETQYF

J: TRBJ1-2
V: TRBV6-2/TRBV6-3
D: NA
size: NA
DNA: TGTGCCAGCAGTTACCCGCCCCGGGTTAAGGAGGACTACACCTTC
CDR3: CASSYPPRVKEDYTF

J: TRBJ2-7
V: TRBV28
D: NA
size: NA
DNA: TGTGCCAGCAGTTGGATCAGGGGGGTCTCCTACGAGCAGTACTTC
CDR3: CASSWIRGVSYEQYF

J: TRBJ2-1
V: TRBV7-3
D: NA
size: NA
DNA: TGTGCCAGCAGCCCCCGAGTCGGCGGATACTACAATGAGCAGTTCTTC
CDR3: CASSPRVGGYYNEQFF